Each of the 25 T cell receptor beta chains below was sequenced from the same sample in a study of beta chain features in type 1 diabetes. The whole isolated RNA underwent reverse transcription, so sequencing captured expressed TCRB transcripts. The method was immunoSEQ multiplex PCR; TCRdb's version includes in-frame clones alone and lacks a portion of them. The repertoire holds about 290,000 clones, with approximately 8.1% as singletons. Material: central memory CD4+ T cells from blood. These receptors originate from a young woman in good health.

This chain connects TRBV7-2 to TRBJ1-1; the D is unclear. The V end lost 6 bases, the J end lost 5 bases, and 16 bases lay between the germline ends. CDR1 is SGHTA and CDR2 is FQGNSA in the germline V gene. The CDR3 is 14 residues long. In DNA, the CDR3 is TGTGCCAGCAGATTGTGGGGATCGCGAACTGAAGCTTTCTTT. This codes for CASRLWGSRTEAFF.

The chain combines TRBV7-2 with TRBJ1-3; D not certain. The CDR3 covers 14 residues. CDR1 is SGHTA, CDR2 FQGNSA, per germline. V lost 1 base and J 0 bases, leaving 4 bases between the germline ends. For the CDR3, the DNA is TGTGCCAGCAGCTTAGATTACTCTGGAAACACCATATATTTT. Translation gives CASSLDYSGNTIYF.

This clone was seen only a few times. The gene calls are TRBV7-2 and TRBJ1-2, with unresolved D. The CDR3 loop spans 13 amino acids. The germline gives CDR1 SGHTA, CDR2 FQGNSA. Deletions cut 5 bases from V and 3 bases from J, with 10 bases between. CDR3 bases: TGTGCCAGCAGCCACTACATGGACTATGGCTACACCTTC. This gives the protein CASSHYMDYGYTF.

The chain is built from TRBV11-2 and TRBJ2-5; tentatively, D is TRBD1 or TRBD2 (5 bases each). Germline V gene sequence: CDR1 SGHAT, CDR2 FQNNGV. Trimming removed 4 bases at V and 5 bases at J, with 17 bases between. The CDR3 runs to 15 residues. CDR3 residues: CASSSATGLRETQYF. The CDR3 DNA is TGTGCCAGCAGCTCCGCTACGGGGCTGAGGGAGACCCAGTACTTC. Full variable domain (missing parts from reference TRBV11-2 and TRBJ2-5): EAGVAQSPRYKIIEKRQSVAFWCNPISGHATLYWYQQILGQGPKLLIQFQNNGVVDDSQLPKDRFSAERLKGVDSTLKIQPAKLEDSAVYLCASSSATGLRETQYFGPGTRLLVL.

This clone has at least ten counts. The rearrangement links TRBV29-1 to TRBJ2-2, with TRBD2 matching over 14 bases. The CDR3 is made up of 16 amino acids. Trimming cost V 3 bases and J 2 bases; bases outside gene matches: 2. Germline V gives CDR1 SQVTM, CDR2 ANQGSEA. CDR3 DNA: TGCAGCGTTGAGACTAGCGGGAGGGCCAACACCGGGGAGCTGTTTTTT. It translates to CSVETSGRANTGELFF.

The chain joins TRBV19 to TRBJ2-7; a possible D gene is TRBD1 (6 bases). The V end lost 8 bases, the J end lost 1 base, and 15 bases lay between the germline ends. The CDR3 covers 14 residues. The germline V gene has CDR1 LNHDA and CDR2 SQIVND (reference sequence). The CDR3 region is CASRRQAESYEQYF. For the CDR3, the DNA is TGTGCCAGTCGCCGACAGGCGGAATCCTACGAGCAGTACTTC.

This clone was counted a few times. V and J are TRBV7-2 and TRBJ2-1; the D is unclear. CDR1 SGHTA and CDR2 FQGNSA come from the germline V gene. Trimming stripped 5 bases from V and 10 bases from J, with 9 bases between. This CDR3 comprises 11 residues. CDR3 coding DNA: TGTGCCAGCAGCCAGGTGGGGGAGCAGTTCTTC. It is translated as CASSQVGEQFF.

This clone was counted many times. The chain employs TRBV14 and TRBJ1-1, with no clear D. CDR3 size: 11 residues. The germline V gene encodes CDR1 SGHDN and CDR2 FVKESK. Trimming took off 0 bases at V and 10 bases at J, with 6 bases between the two ends. CDR3 sequence (DNA): TGTGCCAGCAGCCAAGAGAGCTCAGCTTTCTTT. Amino acid sequence: CASSQESSAFF.

There are a few counts of this clone. This chain uses TRBV7-2 with TRBJ2-1; 15 bases fit TRBD2. CDR1 SGHTA and CDR2 FQGNSA come from the germline V gene. The CDR3 consists of 18 residues. The V segment lost 1 base and the J segment 5 bases; nucleotides outside the gene matches: 6. DNA for the CDR3: TGTGCCAGCAGCTTAGATTCCCGGACTAGCGGGGGGGACAATGAGCAGTTCTTC. It is translated as CASSLDSRTSGGDNEQFF.

The chain recombines TRBV28 with TRBJ2-7; 9 bases map to TRBD1. Germline CDR1 and CDR2: MDHEN and SYDVKM. Unmatched junction bases numbered 1, after V lost 2 bases and J lost 2 bases. This CDR3 has 14 residues. This chain's CDR3 is CASSLGQGPYEQYV. CDR3 sequence (DNA): TGTGCCAGCAGTTTAGGACAGGGGCCCTACGAGCAGTACGTC.

V gene TRBV11-2 combines with J gene TRBJ2-7; weak D call: TRBD1 (6 bases). CDR3 length: 14 amino acids. CDR1 is SGHAT, CDR2 FQNNGV, per germline. The V and J ends lost 5 bases and 4 bases respectively, with 15 bases between them. CDR3 coding DNA: TGTGCCAGCAGCATAAACAGGGCAGCTTACGAGCAGTACGTC. Its protein product is CASSINRAAYEQYV.

CDR3 amino acids: CASSLFGSRYNSPLHF. DNA for the CDR3: TGTGCCAGCAGTTTATTCGGAAGTCGGTATAATTCACCCCTCCACTTT. V and J are TRBV27 and TRBJ1-6; D not resolved. The V end lost 1 base, the J end lost 4 bases, and 11 bases lay between the germline ends. CDR1 is MNHEY and CDR2 is SMNVEV in the germline V gene (reference sequence). This CDR3 region has 16 residues.

This clone has ten or more counts. The rearrangement joins TRBV6-1 to TRBJ1-5; maybe TRBD1 (6 bases). Per the germline V gene, CDR1 is MNHNS and CDR2 is SASEGT. The CDR3 is 14 amino acids. Trimming stripped 6 bases from V and 5 bases from J, with 14 bases between. CDR3 nucleotide sequence: TGTGCCAGCAGGACTACAGGGCTGGATCAGCCCCAGCATTTT. Translation: CASRTTGLDQPQHF.

The chain recombines TRBV5-4 with TRBJ2-2, with a weak D call TRBD1 (5 bases). The CDR3 has 16 residues. Looked up from germline, CDR1 is SGHNT and CDR2 is YYREEE (reference sequence). Trimming removed 5 bases from V and 6 bases from J, with 20 bases in between. The CDR3 is CASSSSRERSSGELFF. The CDR3 region has the DNA TGTGCCAGCAGTTCGAGCAGGGAAAGGTCCTCCGGGGAGCTGTTTTTT. Based on the CDR3 plus reference TRBV5-4 and TRBJ2-2, the full variable domain is ETGVTQSPTHLIKTRGQQVTLRCSSQSGHNTVSWYQQALGQGPQFIFQYYREEENGRGNFPPRFSGLQFPNYSSELNVNALELDDSALYLCASSSSRERSSGELFFGEGSRLTVL.

The V and J genes are TRBV5-1 and TRBJ2-7; 9 nucleotides line up with TRBD1. The CDR3 spans 16 residues. V lost 3 bases to trimming and J lost 0 bases; unmatched junction nucleotides: 7. Germline V CDR1 and CDR2: SGHRS, YFSETQ. CDR3: CASSWGTGRTSYEQYV. In DNA, the CDR3 is TGCGCCAGCAGCTGGGGGACAGGGCGAACCTCCTACGAGCAGTACGTC.

The chain carries TRBV18 and TRBJ1-2, with a tentative D call TRBD1 (5 bases). The CDR3 has 14 residues. CDR1 and CDR2 from the germline V gene are KGHSH and LQKENI. The V end was cut by 2 bases, the J end by 4 bases, with 11 bases between. CDR3 in amino acids: CASSPGTGPYGYTF. The CDR3 DNA reads TGTGCCAGCTCACCAGGGACGGGACCCTATGGCTACACCTTC.

V gene TRBV28 combines with J gene TRBJ1-5, with TRBD1 matching 7 bases. With 5 bases clipped from V and 6 bases from J, the junction kept 10 bases outside the gene matches. Looked up from germline, CDR1 is MDHEN and CDR2 is SYDVKM. The CDR3 covers 15 residues. The CDR3 reads CASSGGDSGRQPQHF. In nucleotides, the CDR3 is TGTGCCAGCAGTGGGGGGGACAGCGGACGTCAGCCCCAGCATTTT.

This clone was counted ten times or more. The chain couples TRBV5-1 to TRBJ2-5; D gene uncertain. Germline values: CDR1 SGHRS, CDR2 YFSETQ. V was shortened by 4 bases and J by 4 bases, with 8 bases between the two germline ends. The CDR3 is made up of 12 amino acids. As DNA, the CDR3 is TGCGCCAGCAGCACCGACCGAGAGACCCAGTACTTC. Translated, it gives CASSTDRETQYF.

This clone appeared a few times. The chain carries TRBV6-5 and TRBJ2-1; D is possibly TRBD2 (6 bases). V lost 6 bases to trimming and J lost 7 bases, with 19 bases between them. This CDR3 comprises 15 residues. The V gene's germline CDR1 is MNHEY and CDR2 SVGAGI. CDR3 in amino acids: CASSLGWRRENEQFF. DNA of the CDR3: TGTGCCAGCAGCCTCGGGTGGAGGAGGGAAAATGAGCAGTTCTTC.

This clone was observed at least ten times. This chain's CDR3 is CSVEQDRAGELFF. The DNA of the CDR3 is TGCAGCGTCGAGCAAGACAGGGCCGGGGAGCTGTTTTTT. The chain has TRBV29-1 and TRBJ2-2, with 7 bases lining up with TRBD1. Germline V CDR1 and CDR2: SQVTM, ANQGSEA. The CDR3 covers 13 residues. Trimming at V came to 6 bases and at J to 6 bases, leaving 7 bases not matched to a gene.

This clone was recorded a few times. This sample includes further DNA sequences coding for the same CDR3. The chain combines TRBV29-1 with TRBJ2-5; TRBD2 is a possible D gene (6 bases). Trimming stripped 4 bases from V and 5 bases from J, with 11 bases between. The V gene's germline CDR1 is SQVTM and CDR2 ANQGSEA. CDR3 length: 12 amino acids. The CDR3 DNA is TGCAGCGTTGGGCCCGCGGGGGAGACCCAGTACTTC. It specifies CSVGPAGETQYF.

The rearrangement links TRBV4-3 to TRBJ1-6; D gene ambiguous. This CDR3 region has 19 residues. The ends were cut back, 4 bases at V and 0 bases at J, with 19 bases in the middle. The germline V gene has CDR1 LGHNA and CDR2 YSLEER. CDR3 in DNA: TGCGCCAGCAGCCCGTCGCCCCCCGTTGACGCCTCCTATAATTCACCCCTCCACTTT. Translated, it gives CASSPSPPVDASYNSPLHF.

This clone showed up just a few times. This chain uses TRBV7-9 with TRBJ2-5; D possibly corresponds to TRBD2 (7 bases). The CDR3 consists of 13 residues. Trimming left V 10 bases short and J 2 bases short, with 14 bases between. CDR1 is SEHNR and CDR2 is FQNEAQ in the germline V gene (reference sequence). The CDR3 DNA reads TGTGCCAACCAACAGGGAGGGCAAGAGACCCAGTACTTC. Translated: CANQQGGQETQYF.

This clone was observed at least ten times. The chain combines TRBV7-9 with TRBJ1-1; 9 nucleotides match TRBD1. The ends lost 10 bases at V and 3 bases at J; junction bases unmatched: 9. CDR3 length: 14 amino acids. The V gene's germline CDR1 is SEHNR and CDR2 FQNEAQ (reference sequence). This CDR3 is CANLRQGVDTEAFF. For the CDR3, the DNA is TGTGCCAACTTGAGACAGGGGGTGGACACTGAAGCTTTCTTT.

V gene TRBV27 combines with J gene TRBJ2-1, with TRBD1 matching 8 bases. The J segment lost 9 bases and the V segment lost 4 bases, leaving 14 bases of the junction unmatched. CDR3 length equals 16 residues. The germline gives CDR1 MNHEY, CDR2 SMNVEV (reference sequence). The CDR3 coding sequence is TGTGCCAGCAGTTCCTTTCGGGCAGGGGGCTCGGGTGAGCAGTTCTTC. Its translation: CASSSFRAGGSGEQFF.